What follows are 9 T cell receptor beta chains derived from one specimen sequenced in a study of Graves' ophthalmopathy and Graves' hyperthyroidism. RNA transcripts were the template, and TCR beta CDR3 regions were amplified from them. RT-PCR was first run with HTBI primers, then multiplex PCR in a second round. MiXCR was run by TCRdb on the multiplex PCR reads, yielding one entry per CDR3 protein. Of about 1.2 million distinct CDR3 sequences listed, less than 45% were seen once; the top ten hold over 8.5%. Material for sequencing was peripheral blood or thyroid tissue (not recorded which). Receptor source: an adult man with Graves' hyperthyroidism.

Concerning this clonotype: The CDR3 end shows no conserved phenylalanine or tryptophan, and so a read error is likely. Because the CDR3's place on the DNA is in doubt, the DNA is left out and the CDR3 is given as listed by TCRdb. This rearrangement joins TRBV7-8 to TRBJ1-6. The V gene's germline CDR1 is SGHVS and CDR2 FQNEAQ. The CDR3 contains 9 residues when both ends are counted. CDR3: CASSLMGTS.

This clonotype was recorded a few times. J is TRBJ2-2 and V is TRBV19; the match to TRBD2 covers 10 bases. Looked up from germline, CDR1 is LNHDA and CDR2 is SQIVND (reference sequence). This CDR3 region has 16 residues. The junction had 7 bases not matched to a gene; V was cut back by 5 bases and J by 4 bases. CDR3 nucleotide sequence: TGTGCCAGTAGTGTTCTAGCGGGAGAAGTCACCGGGGAGCTGTTTTTT. Amino acid sequence: CASSVLAGEVTGELFF.

This clonotype was counted a few times. This chain connects TRBV5-8 to TRBJ2-5; 7 positions match TRBD1. Germline values: CDR1 SGHTS, CDR2 YDEGEE. V was clipped by 4 bases and J by 7 bases; unmatched bases: 13. This CDR3 spans 15 amino acids. CDR3 loop: CASSRGTAVLGTQYF. In DNA form, the CDR3 reads TGTGCCAGCAGCCGTGGGACAGCCGTTCTTGGGACCCAGTACTTC.

Note on this clonotype: The junction differs from germline at one of its ends, possibly a read error. The chain carries TRBV7-8 and TRBJ2-7; D ambiguous. Looked up from germline, CDR1 is SGHVS and CDR2 is FQNEAQ. The CDR3 extends over 15 amino acids. In DNA, the CDR3 is TGCGCCAGCAGCCAAGGAAGACTCCCCAACTACGAGCAGTACTTC. Translating it yields CASSQGRLPNYEQYF. Full variable domain (rest looked up from reference TRBV7-8 and TRBJ2-7): GAGVSQSPRYKVAKRGQDVALRCDPISGHVSLFWYQQALGQGPEFLTYFQNEAQLDKSGLPSDRFFAERPEGSVSTLKIQRTQQEDSAVYLCASSQGRLPNYEQYFGPGTRLTVT.

In this sample, this clonotype turned up many times. This chain joins TRBV24-1 and TRBJ2-5, with no clear D. The CDR3 spans 16 residues. Germline CDR1 is KGHDR and CDR2 is SFDVKD. Trimming removed 3 bases from V and 1 base from J, with 14 bases in between. The DNA for the CDR3 is TGTGCCACCAGTGATAGGGCTACGGACCTCCAAGAGACCCAGTACTTC. Amino acids: CATSDRATDLQETQYF.

V and J are TRBV25-1 and TRBJ2-5, with TRBD1 identical over 7 bases. J lost 2 bases, V lost 7 bases, and 4 bases had no gene match. The CDR3 consists of 13 residues. Looked up from germline, CDR1 is MGHDK and CDR2 is SYGVNS. CDR3 nucleotide sequence: TGTGCCAGCACGAAGACAGGGCAAGAGACCCAGTACTTC. This gives the protein CASTKTGQETQYF.

This clonotype has just a few counts. The rearrangement links TRBV6-5 to TRBJ1-3; D is ambiguous. Trimming cost V 2 bases and J 0 bases, with 8 bases left between them. This CDR3 is built from 15 residues. Per germline, CDR1 MNHEY and CDR2 SVGAGI. CDR3 in amino acids: CASSYLPFSGNTIYF. For the CDR3, the DNA is TGTGCCAGCAGTTACCTGCCATTCTCTGGAAACACCATATATTTT.

This clonotype occurred many times. The V and J genes are TRBV29-1 and TRBJ2-5, with 12 bases aligning to TRBD2. Germline CDR1 SQVTM, CDR2 ANQGSEA. The length of the CDR3 is 17 residues. Trimming removed 0 bases from V and 1 base from J; junction bases left unmatched: 6. CDR3: CSVEDGGTSGPQETQYF. Here the CDR3 DNA reads TGCAGCGTTGAAGATGGTGGGACTAGCGGGCCCCAAGAGACCCAGTACTTC. Supplemented by reference TRBV29-1 and TRBJ2-5, the full variable domain reads SAVISQKPSRDICQRGTSLTIQCQVDSQVTMMFWYRQQPGQSLTLIATANQGSEATYESGFVIDKFPISRPNLTFSTLTVSNMSPEDSSIYLCSVEDGGTSGPQETQYFGPGTRLLVL.

About this clonotype: One end of the junction varies from germline; a read error may be responsible. This chain's CDR3 is CASSDDRGTETQYF. The DNA of the CDR3 is TGTGCCAGCAGTGACGACAGGGGAACGGAGACCCAGTACTTC. The rearrangement links TRBV10-2 to TRBJ2-5; 8 nucleotides agree with TRBD1. This CDR3 contains 14 residues. Germline values: CDR1 WSHSY, CDR2 SAAADI.